Reported below is one T cell receptor beta chain. These data are taken from a study of PD-L1 blockade in urothelial cancer. CDR3 length equals 13 residues. J gave up 5 bases and V 2 bases, and 3 bases lay outside the gene matches. Germline CDR1 and CDR2: MNHEY and SVGAGI. This table comes from immunoSEQ multiplex PCR, and its TCRdb copy is limited to in-frame clones, with some not included. The data contain roughly 60,000 clones, almost 85% of them singletons. The specimen comprised PBMCs, sampled around atezolizumab (anti-PD-L1) treatment. The sequence derives from a man in his 70s with urothelial cancer. This chain connects TRBV6-5 to TRBJ2-7; TRBD1 matches 7 bases. CDR3 in DNA: TGTGCCAGCAGTTACGCAGGGGGTAACGAGCAGTACTTC. Residues: CASSYAGGNEQYF.